A selection of T cell receptor beta chains follows, all from one sample in a study of cytomegalovirus exposure and HLA in healthy donors. The protocol was immunoSEQ multiplex PCR, while the TCRdb copy is restricted to in-frame clones and leaves out a portion. The table lists fewer than 85,000 clones. Material for sequencing was PBMCs. The receptors were gathered from a man over 45 in good health and CMV-seropositive. Both conserved end residues are part of each CDR3. The D gene is left open where the match is weak.

v_gene	d_gene	j_gene	CDR3nt	CDR3aa
TRBV30	-	TRBJ1-6	TGTGCCTGGAGTGTCCGGGGGGGCCTTAGCTCCTATAATTCACCCCTCCACTTT	CAWSVRGGLSSYNSPLHF
TRBV7-2	TRBD1	TRBJ2-7	TGTGCCAGCAGCTTAACGAGGGGGACAGTTCCCTACGAGCAGTACTTC	CASSLTRGTVPYEQYF
TRBV5-8	-	TRBJ1-1	TGTGCCAGCAGCTCGACAGGGAACACTGAAGCTTTCTTT	CASSSTGNTEAFF
TRBV11-2	TRBD2	TRBJ2-7	TGTGCCAGCAGCCCAGGGACTAGCGAAGGCTCCTACGAGCAGTACTTC	CASSPGTSEGSYEQYF
TRBV6-6	-	TRBJ2-3	TGTGCCAGCACCGAAGGGGGGGGGCGCACAGATACGCAGTATTTT	CASTEGGGRTDTQYF
TRBV6-1	-	TRBJ2-7	TGTGCCAGCAGTCCCAGGTTGGACTCCTACGAGCAGTACTTC	CASSPRLDSYEQYF
TRBV7-2	-	TRBJ2-3	TGTGCCAGCAGCTTGAGGGCCGAGCCAGATACGCAGTATTTT	CASSLRAEPDTQYF
TRBV4-1	-	TRBJ2-7	TGCGCCAGCAGCCAAGGGGGGGGCAGCTACGAGCAGTACTTC	CASSQGGGSYEQYF
TRBV5-1	TRBD2	TRBJ2-5	TGCGCCAGCAGCTTACGGACTAGCGGGGACGGAGAGACCCAGTACTTC	CASSLRTSGDGETQYF
TRBV18	-	TRBJ1-1	TGTGCCAGCTCCCCGAGTCCCACGGGGAACACTGAAGCTTTCTTT	CASSPSPTGNTEAFF
TRBV11-2	TRBD1	TRBJ1-2	TGTGCCAGCAGTAAATTAGGGACAGGGGCCCTTGGAGACTATGGCTACACCTTC	CASSKLGTGALGDYGYTF
TRBV28	TRBD1	TRBJ2-3	TGTGCCAGCAGTCTACAGGGGGCGGGGGATACGCAGTATTTT	CASSLQGAGDTQYF
TRBV5-6	-	TRBJ1-2	TGTGCCAGCAGCGATACAGGTCTCGCTAACTATGGCTACACCTTC	CASSDTGLANYGYTF
TRBV18	-	TRBJ2-3	TGTGCCAGCTCCCAGGAGGTGGGGAGCACAGATACGCAGTATTTT	CASSQEVGSTDTQYF
TRBV9	-	TRBJ2-5	TGTGCCAGCAGCGCCGCCGGAGAGGGGACCCAGTACTTC	CASSAAGEGTQYF
TRBV6-1	-	TRBJ2-1	TGTGCCAGCAGTGGGGGCCTCGGGTACAATGAGCAGTTCTTC	CASSGGLGYNEQFF
TRBV28	-	TRBJ1-2	TGTGCCAGCAGATTTTTACAGGGCTACTATGGCTACACCTTC	CASRFLQGYYGYTF
TRBV2	-	TRBJ1-2	TGTGCCAGCAGCCCTCTCCGGACAGACGGCTACACCTTC	CASSPLRTDGYTF
TRBV5-6	-	TRBJ2-1	TGTGCCAGCAGCTTGGCTGGCTATGAGCAGTTCTTC	CASSLAGYEQFF
TRBV5-1	-	TRBJ1-1	TGCGCCAGCAGCTTCGACAGTACGAACACTGAAGCTTTCTTT	CASSFDSTNTEAFF
TRBV27	-	TRBJ1-2	TGTGCCAGCACCCGGGATCCTACTAACTATGGCTACACCTTC	CASTRDPTNYGYTF
TRBV7-9	-	TRBJ1-2	TGTGCCAGCAGCTTCGACAGTCCCTATGGCTACACCTTC	CASSFDSPYGYTF
TRBV18	-	TRBJ2-2	TGTGCCAGCTCACCGGACAGGAACACCGGGGAGCTGTTTTTT	CASSPDRNTGELFF
TRBV4-1	TRBD2	TRBJ2-7	TGCGCCAGCAGCCTCAGTGGCACAGCGGGAGACTACGAGCAGTACTTC	CASSLSGTAGDYEQYF
TRBV7-2	TRBD1	TRBJ1-2	TGTGCCAGCAGCCCCTCCTACCGAGGGGGCGATTATGGCTACACCTTC	CASSPSYRGGDYGYTF
TRBV28	-	TRBJ2-1	TGTGCCAGCTGCCCGGGAACAGGGCCACCGAGGGATGAGCAGTTCTTC	CASCPGTGPPRDEQFF
TRBV7-9	TRBD1	TRBJ1-3	TGTGCCAGCAGCCCAAGAGACAGGGGGTCAGGAAACACCATATATTTT	CASSPRDRGSGNTIYF
TRBV12-5	TRBD1	TRBJ1-1	TGTGCTAGTGGTCCCGGGACAGGGGCTGAAGCTTTCTTT	CASGPGTGAEAFF
TRBV28	-	TRBJ1-5	TGTGCCAGCATCCCCAACGGGGGGAGCAATCAGCCCCAGCATTTT	CASIPNGGSNQPQHF
TRBV12-5	-	TRBJ2-3	TGTGCTAGTGGTTTGGGGAGCATAGATACGCAGTATTTT	CASGLGSIDTQYF
TRBV6-5	TRBD2	TRBJ2-1	TGTGCCAGCTCCCAGAAGCGGGGGGGCAATGAGCAGTTCTTC	CASSQKRGGNEQFF
TRBV28	-	TRBJ1-5	TGTGCCAGCAGCCAGGGGCTCAATCAGCCCCAGCATTTT	CASSQGLNQPQHF
TRBV15	-	TRBJ2-6	TGTGCCACCAGCAGAGAGAAGGGGGTAACGTTTGCTGGGGCCAACGTCCTGACTTTC	CATSREKGVTFAGANVLTF
TRBV30	-	TRBJ1-1	TGTGCCGGATCAGGGGTTGGGAACACTGAAGCTTTCTTT	CAGSGVGNTEAFF
TRBV7-9	-	TRBJ1-2	TGTGCCAGCAGCTTAGAGGCCAGGAACTATGGCTACACCTTC	CASSLEARNYGYTF
TRBV5-1	TRBD1	TRBJ1-1	TGCGCCAGCAGCTTGAGGGGGCTAGATTCTGAAGCTTTCTTT	CASSLRGLDSEAFF
TRBV2	-	TRBJ1-4	TGTGCCAGCAGTGAAATGTCTCCAGGACTGTTTTTT	CASSEMSPGLFF
TRBV21-1	-	TRBJ1-1	TGTGCCAGCAGCAAGAAGGGGTCGAGGACTGAAGCTTTCTTT	CASSKKGSRTEAFF
TRBV18	-	TRBJ1-1	TGTGCCAGCTCACCACAAGAGGGCAACACTGAAGCTTTCTTT	CASSPQEGNTEAFF
TRBV5-1	-	TRBJ1-1	TGCGCCAGCAGTCGGGAGGAGAACACTGAAGCTTTCTTT	CASSREENTEAFF
TRBV6-1	-	TRBJ2-5	TGTGCCAGCATTTGGACACGGGGGATGGAGACCCAGTACTTC	CASIWTRGMETQYF